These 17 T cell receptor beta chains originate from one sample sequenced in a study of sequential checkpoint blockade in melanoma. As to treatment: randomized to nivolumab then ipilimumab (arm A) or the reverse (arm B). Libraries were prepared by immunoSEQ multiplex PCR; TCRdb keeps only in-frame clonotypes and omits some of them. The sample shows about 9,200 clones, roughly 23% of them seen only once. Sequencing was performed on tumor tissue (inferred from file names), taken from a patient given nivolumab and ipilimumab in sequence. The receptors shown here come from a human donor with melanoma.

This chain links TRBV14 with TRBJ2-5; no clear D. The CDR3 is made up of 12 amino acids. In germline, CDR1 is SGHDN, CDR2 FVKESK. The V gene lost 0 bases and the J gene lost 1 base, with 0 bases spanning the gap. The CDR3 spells CASSQDQETQYF. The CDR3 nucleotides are TGTGCCAGCAGCCAAGACCAAGAGACCCAGTACTTC.

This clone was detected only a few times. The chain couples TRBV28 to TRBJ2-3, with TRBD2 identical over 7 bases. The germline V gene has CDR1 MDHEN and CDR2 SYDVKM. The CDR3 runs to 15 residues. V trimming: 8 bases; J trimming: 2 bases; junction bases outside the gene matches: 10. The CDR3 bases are TGTGCCAGCGCGCAAGAGCTAGCGGTCACAGATACGCAGTATTTT. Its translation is CASAQELAVTDTQYF.

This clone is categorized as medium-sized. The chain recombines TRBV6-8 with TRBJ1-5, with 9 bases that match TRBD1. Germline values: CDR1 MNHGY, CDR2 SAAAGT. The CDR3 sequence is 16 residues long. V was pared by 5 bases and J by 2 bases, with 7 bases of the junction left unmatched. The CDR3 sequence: CASSHGTGFGNQPQHF. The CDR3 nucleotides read TGTGCCAGCAGTCACGGGACAGGGTTTGGCAATCAGCCCCAGCATTTT.

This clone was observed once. The CDR3 DNA reads as TGTGCCAGTAGTATCCAGGGGGCAGTTTCGTGGGGCTACACCTTC. It encodes CASSIQGAVSWGYTF. The chain couples TRBV19 to TRBJ1-2; 8 nucleotides align to TRBD1. Unmatched junction bases numbered 11, after V lost 3 bases and J lost 8 bases. This CDR3 has 15 amino acids. Germline V CDR1 and CDR2: LNHDA, SQIVND (reference sequence).

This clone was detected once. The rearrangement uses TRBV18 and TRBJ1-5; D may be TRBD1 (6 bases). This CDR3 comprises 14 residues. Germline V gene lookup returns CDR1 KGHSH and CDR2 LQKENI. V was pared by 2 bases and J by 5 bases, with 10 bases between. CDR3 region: CASSPGGLDQPQHF. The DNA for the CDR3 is TGTGCCAGCTCACCAGGGGGCCTAGATCAGCCCCAGCATTTT. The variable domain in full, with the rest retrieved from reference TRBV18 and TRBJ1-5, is NAGVMQNPRHLVRRRGQEARLRCSPMKGHSHVYWYRQLPEEGLKFMVYLQKENIIDESGMPKERFSAEFPKEGPSILRIQQVVRGDSAAYFCASSPGGLDQPQHFGDGTRLSIL.

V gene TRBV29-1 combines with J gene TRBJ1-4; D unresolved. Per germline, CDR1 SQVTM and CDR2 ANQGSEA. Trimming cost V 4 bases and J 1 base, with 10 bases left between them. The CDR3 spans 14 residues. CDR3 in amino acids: CSVGSKGTNEKLFF. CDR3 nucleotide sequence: TGCAGCGTTGGCTCCAAGGGAACTAATGAAAAACTGTTTTTT.

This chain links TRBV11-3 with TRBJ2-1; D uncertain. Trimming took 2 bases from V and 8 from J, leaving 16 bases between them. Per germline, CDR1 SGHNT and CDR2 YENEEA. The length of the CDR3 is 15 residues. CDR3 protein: CASSLNLPGVDEQFF. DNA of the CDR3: TGTGCCAGCAGCTTAAATCTGCCAGGTGTCGATGAGCAGTTCTTC.

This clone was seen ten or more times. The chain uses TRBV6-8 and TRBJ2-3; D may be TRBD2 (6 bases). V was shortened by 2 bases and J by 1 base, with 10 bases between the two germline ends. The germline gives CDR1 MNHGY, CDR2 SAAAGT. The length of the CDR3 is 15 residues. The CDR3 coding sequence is TGTGCCAGCAGTTACCGGGGGAGACGCACAGATACGCAGTATTTT. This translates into CASSYRGRRTDTQYF.

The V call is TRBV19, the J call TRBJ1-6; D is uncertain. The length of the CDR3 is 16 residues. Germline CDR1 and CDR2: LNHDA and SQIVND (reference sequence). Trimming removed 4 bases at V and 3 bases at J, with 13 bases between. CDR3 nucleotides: TGTGCCAGTAGTACGGGAGGTCAGTACTATAATTCACCCCTCCACTTT. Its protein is CASSTGGQYYNSPLHF.

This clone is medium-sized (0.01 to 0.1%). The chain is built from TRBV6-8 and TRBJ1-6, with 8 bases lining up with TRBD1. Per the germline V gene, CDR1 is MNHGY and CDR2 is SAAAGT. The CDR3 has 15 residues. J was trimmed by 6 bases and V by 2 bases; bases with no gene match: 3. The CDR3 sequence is CASSYGQGSNSPLHF. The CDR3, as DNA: TGTGCCAGCAGTTACGGACAGGGAAGTAATTCACCCCTCCACTTT.

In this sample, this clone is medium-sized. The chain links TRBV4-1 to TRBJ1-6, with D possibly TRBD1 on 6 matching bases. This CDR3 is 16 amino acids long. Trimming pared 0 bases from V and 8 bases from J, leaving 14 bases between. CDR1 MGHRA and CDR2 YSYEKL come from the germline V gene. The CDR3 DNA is TGCGCCAGCAGCCAAGATCGGCAGGGGTGGCATTCACCCCTCCACTTT. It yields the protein CASSQDRQGWHSPLHF.

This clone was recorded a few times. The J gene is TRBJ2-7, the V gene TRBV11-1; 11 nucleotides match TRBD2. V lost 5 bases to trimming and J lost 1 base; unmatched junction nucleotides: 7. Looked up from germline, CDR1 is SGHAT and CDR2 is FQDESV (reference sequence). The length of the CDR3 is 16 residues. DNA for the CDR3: TGTGCCAGCAGCCAAGAAACTAGCGGGGGATCCTACGAGCAGTACTTC. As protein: CASSQETSGGSYEQYF.

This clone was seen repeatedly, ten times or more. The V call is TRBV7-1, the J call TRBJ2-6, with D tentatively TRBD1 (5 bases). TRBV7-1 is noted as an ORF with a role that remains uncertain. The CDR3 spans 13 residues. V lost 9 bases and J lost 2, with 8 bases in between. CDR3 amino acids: CASLTAGANVLTF. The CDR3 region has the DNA TGTGCCAGTTTGACAGCTGGGGCCAACGTCCTGACTTTC.

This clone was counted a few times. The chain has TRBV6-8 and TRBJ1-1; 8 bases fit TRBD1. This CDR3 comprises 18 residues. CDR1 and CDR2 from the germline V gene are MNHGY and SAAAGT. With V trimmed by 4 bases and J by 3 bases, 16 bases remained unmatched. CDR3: CASSWTGFSGLVDTEAFF. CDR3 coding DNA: TGTGCCAGCAGTTGGACAGGGTTTTCAGGCCTCGTTGACACTGAAGCTTTCTTT.

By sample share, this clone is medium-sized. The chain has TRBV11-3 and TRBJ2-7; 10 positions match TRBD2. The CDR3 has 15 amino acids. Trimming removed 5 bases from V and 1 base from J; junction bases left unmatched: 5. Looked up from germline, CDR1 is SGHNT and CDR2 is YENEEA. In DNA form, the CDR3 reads TGTGCCAGCAGCCTTAGCGGGGGGCCGTCCTACGAGCAGTACTTC. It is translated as CASSLSGGPSYEQYF.

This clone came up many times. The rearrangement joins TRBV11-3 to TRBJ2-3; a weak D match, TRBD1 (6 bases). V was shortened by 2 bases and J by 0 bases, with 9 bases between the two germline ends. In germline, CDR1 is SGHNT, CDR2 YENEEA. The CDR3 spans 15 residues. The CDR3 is CASSLLDRSTDTQYF. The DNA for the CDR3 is TGTGCCAGCAGCTTATTGGACAGAAGCACAGATACGCAGTATTTT.

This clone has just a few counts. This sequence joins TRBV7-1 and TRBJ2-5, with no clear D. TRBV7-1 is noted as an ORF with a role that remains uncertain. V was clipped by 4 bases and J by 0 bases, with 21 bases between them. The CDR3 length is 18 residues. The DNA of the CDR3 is TGTGCCAGCAGCTTAAATATGGCGGCGGTGTCATACCAAGAGACCCAGTACTTC. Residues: CASSLNMAAVSYQETQYF.